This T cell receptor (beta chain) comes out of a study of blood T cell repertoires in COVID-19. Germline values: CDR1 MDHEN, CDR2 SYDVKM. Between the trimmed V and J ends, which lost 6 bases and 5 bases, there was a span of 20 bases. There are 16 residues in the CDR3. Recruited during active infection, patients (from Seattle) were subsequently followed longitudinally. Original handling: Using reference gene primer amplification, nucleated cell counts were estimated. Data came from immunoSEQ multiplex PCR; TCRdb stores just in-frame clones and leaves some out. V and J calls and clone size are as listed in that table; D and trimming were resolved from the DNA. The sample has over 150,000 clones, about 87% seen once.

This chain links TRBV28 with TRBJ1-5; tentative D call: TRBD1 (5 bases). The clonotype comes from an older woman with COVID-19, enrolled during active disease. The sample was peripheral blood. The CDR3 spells CASSEAGGRLDQPQHF. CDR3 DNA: TGTGCCAGCAGCGAAGCCGGGGGTCGGCTAGATCAGCCCCAGCATTTT. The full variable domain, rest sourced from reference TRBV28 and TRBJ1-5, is DVKVTQSSRYLVKRTGEKVFLECVQDMDHENMFWYRQDPGLGLRLIYFSYDVKMKEKGDIPEGYSVSREKKERFSLILESASTNQTSMYLCASSEAGGRLDQPQHFGDGTRLSIL.